This T cell receptor (beta chain) originates from a study of blood T cell repertoires in COVID-19. Authors' processing steps: Estimation of nucleated cell counts relied on the amplification of reference gene primers. Libraries were prepared by immunoSEQ multiplex PCR; TCRdb keeps only in-frame clonotypes and omits some of them. That table supplies the V and J calls and clone size; D and trimming were determined from the DNA. The sample includes about 250,000 clones, about nine tenths seen only once; the top ten take 15% to 18%. Germline CDR1 SGHAT, CDR2 FQNNGV. V gave up 5 bases and J gave up 6 bases; unmatched junction bases: 6. The CDR3 has 15 amino acids. Across about 22 US areas, participants ranged in age from about 18 to 90 years.

The chain recombines TRBV11-2 with TRBJ1-5; 11 bases align to TRBD1. This TCR was sampled from a man in his late teens or twenties who had recovered from COVID-19. The material sequenced was PBMCs or T cells enriched from blood (not recorded which). In DNA, the CDR3 is TGTGCCAGCAGCCCCCGGACAGGGGGCGTTCAGCCCCAGCATTTT. Translated, it gives CASSPRTGGVQPQHF.